Presented here are 12 T cell receptor beta chains from one specimen sequenced in a study of molecular identifiers for immune sequencing clone quantification. TCRdb used MiXCR to reprocess the PCR reads, holding one entry per CDR3 protein. Among approximately 680,000 distinct CDR3 sequences listed, about 25% were seen once. The sequenced sample was naive CD8+ T cells from blood, with Jurkat cell RNA spiked in. Regarding subset: FACS-sorted CD8+CD4-CCR7+CD45RA+ naive T cells. These receptor sequences come from a human donor in good health. Some libraries in this study had Jurkat cell RNA spiked in.

A few counts support this clonotype. This chain connects TRBV2 to TRBJ2-7; 7 bases map to TRBD2. V dropped 1 base and J dropped 5; count of bases not matched to a gene: 8. This CDR3 spans 15 amino acids. Germline values: CDR1 SNHLY, CDR2 FYNNEI. DNA for the CDR3: TGTGCCAGCAGTGAAGGCGTGGGGGGGGGAGACGAGCAGTACTTC. It encodes CASSEGVGGGDEQYF.

For this clonotype: A read error is possible here, since a much larger clone lies one base away. The chain joins TRBV28 to TRBJ2-3, with D possibly TRBD2 on 6 matching bases. The CDR3 sequence is 15 residues long. The germline gives CDR1 MDHEN, CDR2 SYDVKM. The CDR3 sequence is CASRLVPYPTGTQYF. CDR3 DNA sequence: TGTGCCTCGCGACTAGTTCCTTATCCCACAGGTACGCAGTATTTT.

The table lists this clonotype with many counts. The J gene is TRBJ2-2, the V gene TRBV5-4; 9 bases line up with TRBD2. J lost 4 bases, V lost 0 bases, and 4 bases had no gene match. This CDR3 is 16 amino acids long. From germline, CDR1 is SGHNT and CDR2 YYREEE (reference sequence). The CDR3 protein is CASSLALAGTTGELFF. DNA for the CDR3: TGTGCCAGCAGCTTGGCGCTAGCGGGAACCACCGGGGAGCTGTTTTTT. The whole variable domain, filled in from reference TRBV5-4 and TRBJ2-2, reads ETGVTQSPTHLIKTRGQQVTLRCSSQSGHNTVSWYQQALGQGPQFIFQYYREEENGRGNFPPRFSGLQFPNYSSELNVNALELDDSALYLCASSLALAGTTGELFFGEGSRLTVL.

This clonotype was found many times. The V call is TRBV12-3 or TRBV12-4, the J call TRBJ1-4, with 8 bases aligning to TRBD1. The CDR3 covers 14 residues. The trim removed 5 bases at V and 5 bases at J, leaving 4 bases unmatched. Written as DNA, the CDR3 is TGTGCCAGCAGTCCCCGGGACAGGAATGAAAAACTGTTTTTT. Its protein product is CASSPRDRNEKLFF.

This clonotype was recorded once. A junction boundary mismatches the germline segment, possibly from a read error. The V gene is TRBV27, the J gene TRBJ1-4, with D unresolved. The CDR3 has 17 amino acids. Per the germline V gene, CDR1 is MNHEY and CDR2 is SMNVEV (reference sequence). CDR3 sequence: CASSLLYSPNLGEKLYF. In DNA form, the CDR3 reads TGTGCCAGCAGTTTATTATACTCTCCTAACTTGGGTGAAAAACTGTATTTT. The full variable domain, its missing parts supplied by reference TRBV27 and TRBJ1-4, is EAQVTQNPRYLITVTGKKLTVTCSQNMNHEYMSWYRQDPGLGLRQIYYSMNVEVTDKGDVPEGYKVSRKEKRNFPLILESPSPNQTSLYFCASSLLYSPNLGEKLYFGSGTQLSVL.

About this clonotype itself: A read error may account for a junction end that differs from germline. V usage is TRBV7-7 and J usage is TRBJ2-7; tentatively, D is TRBD2 (5 bases). Germline-derived CDR1 and CDR2 are SSHAT and FNYEAQ (reference sequence). This CDR3 is 14 amino acids long. This CDR3 is CASSLAPGSLEQYF. CDR3 nucleotides: TGTGCTAGCAGCTTAGCCCCGGGGTCCTTAGAGCAGTACTTC.

This rearrangement joins TRBV6-5 to TRBJ2-5, with 8 bases identical to TRBD1. The CDR3 loop spans 16 amino acids. Germline V gene lookup returns CDR1 MNHEY and CDR2 SVGAGI. Germline trimming cut 2 bases from V and 3 bases from J; bases unmatched to any gene: 8. The CDR3 reads CASSYDQGANKETQYF. The CDR3 DNA follows: TGTGCCAGCAGTTACGATCAGGGGGCCAATAAAGAGACCCAGTACTTC.

V is TRBV11-2 and J is TRBJ2-1, with 7 bases identical to TRBD2. With 6 bases clipped from V and 7 bases from J, the junction kept 12 bases outside the gene matches. The CDR3 runs to 15 residues. Germline lookup yields CDR1 SGHAT and CDR2 FQNNGV. CDR3 sequence: CASSQEGRVINEQFF. CDR3 sequence (DNA): TGTGCCAGCAGTCAAGAGGGGAGGGTCATAAATGAGCAGTTCTTC.

This clonotype was seen only a few times. V gene TRBV4-3 combines with J gene TRBJ2-7; 7 positions match TRBD2. The CDR3 contains 16 residues. In germline, CDR1 is LGHNA, CDR2 YSLEER. The ends lost 1 base at V and 0 bases at J; junction bases unmatched: 6. In nucleotides, the CDR3 is TGCGCCAGCAGCCAAGGGAGCGGGGTCTTCTCCTACGAGCAGTACTTC. This gives the protein CASSQGSGVFSYEQYF.

The chain couples TRBV27 to TRBJ2-7; TRBD2 is a possible D gene (6 bases). V lost 5 bases to trimming and J lost 3 bases, with 14 bases between them. This CDR3 region has 14 residues. From germline, CDR1 is MNHEY and CDR2 SMNVEV (reference sequence). The CDR3 DNA follows: TGTGCCAGCAGTCTCCGACTAGGCCACTACGAGCAGTACTTC. This codes for CASSLRLGHYEQYF.

This clonotype was observed at least ten times. V is TRBV12-3 or TRBV12-4 and J is TRBJ2-5; D is perhaps TRBD2 (5 bases). The ends were cut back, 2 bases at V and 5 bases at J, with 12 bases in the middle. This CDR3 comprises 14 residues. CDR3 nucleotides: TGTGCCAGCAGTTTACTCGGGGTCGCGGAGACCCAGTACTTC. Translating gives CASSLLGVAETQYF.

Remarks on this clonotype: A single base separates this from a much larger clone, so it may be a read error. The rearrangement uses TRBV12-3 or TRBV12-4 and TRBJ2-5; D ambiguous. The CDR3 spans 15 residues. In nucleotides, the CDR3 is TGTGCCTGCAGTTTAGATACCCAGAGCCAAGAGACCCAGTACTTC. This gives the protein CACSLDTQSQETQYF.